This passage covers 27 T cell receptor beta chains from one sample sequenced in a study of T cells after yellow fever vaccination. TCRdb re-called the 5' RACE reads with MiXCR, one entry per CDR3 protein. The sample includes roughly 520,000 distinct CDR3 sequences, 20% to 25% seen only once; the top ten take roughly 16%. The sample consisted of PBMCs, taken less than 25 days after the first yellow fever vaccination. These receptors were taken from a man aged 18 to 29 who received the YFV17D yellow fever vaccine.

The rearrangement uses TRBV7-8 and TRBJ2-5; a weak D match, TRBD1 (6 bases). The V gene lost 4 bases and the J gene lost 3 bases, with 18 bases spanning the gap. The CDR3 covers 16 residues. Germline V lookup: CDR1 SGHVS, CDR2 FQNEAQ. The CDR3 is CASSSFPGTPKETQYF. Written as DNA, the CDR3 is TGTGCCAGCAGCTCTTTCCCGGGGACACCCAAAGAGACCCAGTACTTC.

This clonotype appeared a few times. This chain links TRBV3-1 with TRBJ2-6; 9 bases are a match to TRBD1. The CDR3 is 19 amino acids. CDR1 is LGHDT and CDR2 is YNNKEL in the germline V gene (reference sequence). Germline trimming cut 1 base from V and 0 bases from J; bases unmatched to any gene: 7. CDR3 residues: CASSQVAGTGHSGANVLTF. CDR3 in DNA: TGTGCCAGCAGCCAAGTCGCCGGGACAGGGCACTCTGGGGCCAACGTCCTGACTTTC.

The rearrangement joins TRBV4-1 to TRBJ1-1; D uncertain. CDR3 length: 14 amino acids. Per the germline V gene, CDR1 is MGHRA and CDR2 is YSYEKL. V was trimmed by 4 bases and J by 0 bases, leaving 9 bases between them. The CDR3 sequence: CASSLGIMNTEAFF. CDR3 DNA sequence: TGCGCCAGCAGCCTCGGAATTATGAACACTGAAGCTTTCTTT.

This clonotype turned up a few times. CDR3 DNA sequence: TGTGCCAGCAGCCCCTGGCTAGGACGGGGAAGCTCTGGAAACACCATATATTTT. It encodes CASSPWLGRGSSGNTIYF. The chain uses TRBV11-1 and TRBJ1-3; D ambiguous. The germline V gene has CDR1 SGHAT and CDR2 FQDESV (reference sequence). There are 18 residues in the CDR3. Between the trimmed V and J ends, which lost 5 bases and 0 bases, there was a span of 20 bases. The complete variable domain, with remaining parts taken from reference TRBV11-1 and TRBJ1-3, reads EAEVAQSPRYKITEKSQAVAFWCDPISGHATLYWYRQILGQGPELLVQFQDESVVDDSQLPKDRFSAERLKGVDSTLKIQPAELGDSAMYLCASSPWLGRGSSGNTIYFGEGSWLTVV.

This clonotype appeared a few times. This sequence joins TRBV15 and TRBJ1-1; no clear D. The V and J ends lost 0 bases and 0 bases respectively, with 11 bases between them. The CDR3 has 16 amino acids. Per germline, CDR1 LNHNV and CDR2 YYDKDF (reference sequence). The CDR3 here is CATSRDREGLNTEAFF. As DNA, the CDR3 is TGTGCCACCAGCAGAGATCGCGAGGGCCTGAACACTGAAGCTTTCTTT.

This clonotype showed up just a few times. The chain combines TRBV29-1 with TRBJ2-3; D gene unclear. Germline-derived CDR1 and CDR2 are SQVTM and ANQGSEA. The V and J ends lost 3 bases and 2 bases respectively, with 6 bases between them. This CDR3 has 12 residues. The CDR3 loop reads CSVDVDTDTQYF. The DNA for the CDR3 is TGCAGCGTTGACGTAGACACAGATACGCAGTATTTT.

There are a few counts of this clonotype. This chain uses TRBV12-3 or TRBV12-4 with TRBJ1-5; D not resolved. V was cut by 3 bases and J by 2 bases, with 14 bases left in between. The CDR3 covers 16 residues. The CDR3 nucleotides read TGTGCCAGCAGTTTGAGAGGGTTAAATGGCAATCAGCCCCAGCATTTT. Protein: CASSLRGLNGNQPQHF.

In its sample, this clonotype was seen a few times. This chain links TRBV4-3 with TRBJ1-4; 11 nucleotides agree with TRBD1. Trimming at V came to 4 bases and at J to 7 bases, leaving 8 bases not matched to a gene. Per germline, CDR1 LGHNA and CDR2 YSLEER. The length of the CDR3 is 16 residues. The CDR3 nucleotides read TGCGCCAGCAGCCGCCTTACCGGGACAGGGGGTGAAAAACTGTTTTTT. It encodes CASSRLTGTGGEKLFF.

The chain has TRBV5-5 and TRBJ1-6; 7 positions agree with TRBD1. The J segment lost 5 bases and the V segment lost 3 bases, leaving 5 bases of the junction unmatched. Germline V gives CDR1 SGHKS, CDR2 YYEKEE (reference sequence). The CDR3 has 15 residues. The CDR3 reads CASSSRDSNNSPLHF. The CDR3 DNA sequence: TGTGCCAGCAGCTCCCGGGACAGCAATAATTCACCCCTCCACTTT.

V and J are TRBV7-2 and TRBJ2-2; D might be TRBD1 (6 bases). This CDR3 has 14 amino acids. V lost 3 bases and J lost 7, with 12 bases in between. Germline CDR1 is SGHTA and CDR2 is FQGNSA. The CDR3 loop is CASSFLTGFGELFF. The CDR3 bases are TGTGCCAGCAGCTTTCTTACAGGGTTCGGGGAGCTGTTTTTT.

This clonotype has at least ten counts. CDR3 bases: TGCAGTGCTAGACCGCCGGGCACAGATACGCAGTATTTT. Amino acids: CSARPPGTDTQYF. The genes are TRBV20-1 and TRBJ2-3; D call uncertain. The V end was cut by 2 bases, the J end by 1 base, with 7 bases between. CDR1 and CDR2 (germline): DFQATT, SNEGSKA (reference sequence). CDR3 length equals 13 residues.

This clonotype turned up a few times. The rearrangement uses TRBV9 and TRBJ2-7, with 7 bases matching TRBD1. This CDR3 has 18 amino acids. Per germline, CDR1 SGDLS and CDR2 YYNGEE. The ends lost 4 bases at V and 6 bases at J; junction bases unmatched: 22. The DNA for the CDR3 is TGTGCCAGCAGCCCTCAAATCCTTAGGGGGCGAGGTACCTTCGAGCAGTACGTC. It codes for CASSPQILRGRGTFEQYV.

The J gene is TRBJ2-3, the V gene TRBV5-1, with TRBD2 matching 15 bases. With V trimmed by 4 bases and J by 1 base, 10 bases remained unmatched. This CDR3 comprises 19 residues. The germline V gene has CDR1 SGHRS and CDR2 YFSETQ. CDR3 sequence: CASSPRTSGGAARTDTQYF. CDR3 sequence (DNA): TGCGCCAGCAGCCCCCGGACTAGCGGGGGGGCAGCCCGCACAGATACGCAGTATTTT.

This clonotype has more than one count but fewer than ten. The genes are TRBV5-6 and TRBJ1-2; D uncertain. The V gene's germline CDR1 is SGHDT and CDR2 YYEEEE. The V end lost 3 bases, the J end lost 4 bases, and 4 bases lay between the germline ends. The CDR3 covers 11 residues. CDR3 bases: TGTGCCAGCAGCTCGGCCTATGGCTACACCTTC. Its translation: CASSSAYGYTF.

V is TRBV2 and J is TRBJ2-5, with TRBD1 identical over 7 bases. Germline V gene lookup returns CDR1 SNHLY and CDR2 FYNNEI. V gave up 11 bases and J gave up 4 bases; unmatched junction bases: 10. CDR3 length: 13 amino acids. The CDR3 nucleotides read TGTGCCTCTCTCCGGGACAGAGGAGAGACCCAGTACTTC. Amino acid sequence: CASLRDRGETQYF.

This clonotype was detected only a few times. The rearrangement links TRBV7-2 to TRBJ2-5, with D possibly matching TRBD1 (6 bases). V shed 1 base and J shed 4 bases, with 13 bases lying between them. CDR3 length: 15 amino acids. Germline V gene lookup returns CDR1 SGHTA and CDR2 FQGNSA. CDR3 DNA: TGTGCCAGCAGCTTAGTGGGGGCGGGCGGAGAGACCCAGTACTTC. It specifies CASSLVGAGGETQYF.

In the case of this clonotype: This CDR3 is missing its conserved last phenylalanine or tryptophan, likely due to a read error. The chain links TRBV5-1 to TRBJ2-7; D might be TRBD1 (6 bases). V gave up 5 bases and J gave up 0 bases, with 9 bases separating them. The CDR3 length is 13 residues. CDR1 SGHRS and CDR2 YFSETQ come from the germline V gene. CDR3 sequence: CASSSDSSYEQYS. The DNA for the CDR3 is TGCGCCAGCAGTTCGGACAGCTCCTACGAGCAGTACTCC.

The genes are TRBV20-1 and TRBJ1-5; D may be TRBD1 (5 bases). V dropped 3 bases and J dropped 7 bases, with 16 bases sitting between them. The CDR3 spans 14 residues. Germline lookup yields CDR1 DFQATT and CDR2 SNEGSKA (reference sequence). The CDR3 reads CSASRRGRGQPQHF. As DNA, the CDR3 is TGCAGTGCTAGCAGGAGGGGAAGAGGCCAGCCCCAGCATTTT.

The V call is TRBV15, the J call TRBJ2-1; D is unclear. Germline CDR1 is LNHNV and CDR2 is YYDKDF (reference sequence). This CDR3 has 13 residues. The V and J ends lost 6 bases and 7 bases respectively, with 13 bases between them. The CDR3 DNA is TGTGCCACCAGGAGGACGGCTACTAATGAGCAGTTCTTC. Protein product: CATRRTATNEQFF.

This clonotype was seen at least ten times. This chain links TRBV4-3 with TRBJ1-6; D is ambiguous. The CDR3 extends over 16 amino acids. V shed 1 base and J shed 6 bases, with 13 bases lying between them. The germline V gene encodes CDR1 LGHNA and CDR2 YSLEER. CDR3 sequence reads: CASSQGNGAINSPLHF. As DNA, the CDR3 is TGCGCCAGCAGCCAAGGAAACGGCGCGATTAATTCACCCCTCCACTTT.

The sample holds a few counts of this clonotype. The chain links TRBV18 to TRBJ1-6; tentatively, D is TRBD1 (6 bases). Per germline, CDR1 KGHSH and CDR2 LQKENI. V was pared by 3 bases and J by 8 bases, with 11 bases between. The CDR3 loop spans 14 amino acids. This CDR3 reads CASSPAGADSPLHF. The DNA for the CDR3 is TGTGCCAGCTCACCGGCGGGGGCAGATTCACCCCTCCACTTT.

The chain recombines TRBV6-1 with TRBJ1-2; 7 bases fit TRBD1. Germline loops: CDR1 MNHNS, CDR2 SASEGT. V lost 5 bases, J lost 4 bases, and 10 bases stayed unmatched. There are 15 residues in the CDR3. DNA for the CDR3: TGTGCCAGCAGTCGACACCCACAGGGGACCTATGGCTACACCTTC. This sequence encodes CASSRHPQGTYGYTF.

The chain joins TRBV20-1 to TRBJ2-3, with 9 bases that match TRBD2. This CDR3 comprises 15 residues. The V segment lost 5 bases and the J segment 1 base; nucleotides outside the gene matches: 7. From germline, CDR1 is DFQATT and CDR2 SNEGSKA (reference sequence). In DNA, the CDR3 is TGCAGTGCTCGCGCAGTAGCGGGGGGCACAGATACGCAGTATTTT. Residues: CSARAVAGGTDTQYF.

This clonotype was seen more than once but under ten times. The gene calls are TRBV6-2 or TRBV6-3 and TRBJ2-3, with 7 bases aligning to TRBD2. V shed 7 bases, J shed 0 bases, and the junction held 7 bases outside the gene matches. The CDR3 totals 15 residues. Per the germline V gene, CDR1 is MNHEY and CDR2 is SVGEGT. The CDR3, as DNA: TGTGCCAGCATTGGCGGGGGTATAAGCACAGATACGCAGTATTTT. Protein product: CASIGGGISTDTQYF.

Only a few counts were recorded for this clonotype. This chain joins TRBV12-3 or TRBV12-4 and TRBJ2-6; possible D gene TRBD2, 5 bases. Trimming removed 6 bases at V and 0 bases at J, with 9 bases between. The CDR3 has 15 amino acids. CDR3 region: CASSGGYSGANVLTF. CDR3 nucleotides: TGTGCCAGCAGCGGAGGCTACTCTGGGGCCAACGTCCTGACTTTC.

The J gene is TRBJ1-2, the V gene TRBV12-3 or TRBV12-4, with 7 bases identical to TRBD1. The ends lost 5 bases at V and 8 bases at J; junction bases unmatched: 11. This CDR3 is built from 14 residues. This CDR3 reads CASSPTRQGWGYTF. The CDR3 DNA reads TGTGCCAGCAGTCCGACTCGACAGGGCTGGGGCTACACCTTC.

This sequence joins TRBV4-1 and TRBJ1-1, with 9 bases that match TRBD1. The germline V gene encodes CDR1 MGHRA and CDR2 YSYEKL. There are 17 residues in the CDR3. Unmatched junction bases numbered 12, after V lost 2 bases and J lost 5 bases. The CDR3 DNA sequence: TGCGCCAGCAGCCAAAAGAGGTTGGGACAGGGAGGAACTGAAGCTTTCTTT. It specifies CASSQKRLGQGGTEAFF.